The 16 T cell receptor beta chains below all came from one sample that was sequenced in a study of coeliac disease. The method was immunoSEQ multiplex PCR; TCRdb's version includes in-frame clones alone and lacks a portion of them. The sample consists of about 2,400 clones, roughly two thirds of them appearing once. Sequenced sample: intraepithelial lymphocytes from the gut. The receptors were gathered from a woman between 65 and 79 years old with celiac disease on a gluten-free diet.

This clone was picked up a small number of times. This chain uses TRBV11-2 with TRBJ1-2; no reliable D call. The CDR3 contains 13 residues. CDR1 is SGHAT and CDR2 is FQNNGV in the germline V gene. V gave up 3 bases and J gave up 2 bases, with 7 bases separating them. In DNA, the CDR3 is TGTGCCAGCAGCTTCTTATCGAACTATGGCTACACCTTC. Amino acid sequence: CASSFLSNYGYTF.

The chain has TRBV7-8 and TRBJ2-2; perhaps TRBD1 as D (6 bases). The CDR3 is made up of 18 amino acids. The V gene's germline CDR1 is SGHVS and CDR2 FQNEAQ. V was pared by 4 bases and J by 2 bases, with 20 bases between. The CDR3 coding sequence is TGTGCCAGCAGCTACATGCCCGGGACAACGGGTAACACCGGGGAGCTGTTTTTT. Translated, it gives CASSYMPGTTGNTGELFF.

The rearrangement links TRBV11-3 to TRBJ2-7; the D is unclear. Trimming removed 3 bases at V and 4 bases at J, with 7 bases between. Germline CDR1 SGHNT, CDR2 YENEEA. This CDR3 comprises 12 residues. CDR3 protein: CASSLGFYEQYV. The CDR3 nucleotides read TGTGCCAGCAGCTTGGGCTTTTACGAGCAGTACGTC.

This chain joins TRBV5-3 and TRBJ1-5; D remains ambiguous. TRBV5-3 belongs to the ORF category, with a function that is uncertain. Trimming pared 7 bases from V and 1 base from J, leaving 9 bases between. There are 13 residues in the CDR3. Written as DNA, the CDR3 is TGTGCCAGACCCATTTCCAGCAATCAGCCCCAGCATTTT. This translates into CARPISSNQPQHF.

The chain combines TRBV6-5 with TRBJ1-1; no clear D. The germline V gene has CDR1 MNHEY and CDR2 SVGAGI. The CDR3 extends over 15 amino acids. The ends were cut back, 3 bases at V and 1 base at J, with 12 bases in the middle. The CDR3 protein is CASSYAYRENTEAFF. As DNA, the CDR3 is TGTGCCAGCAGTTATGCTTACCGGGAGAACACTGAAGCTTTCTTT.

This chain connects TRBV4-1 to TRBJ2-3, with 8 bases identical to TRBD2. There are 18 residues in the CDR3. The junction had 13 bases not matched to a gene; V was cut back by 3 bases and J by 2 bases. Per the germline V gene, CDR1 is MGHRA and CDR2 is YSYEKL. The DNA for the CDR3 is TGCGCCAGCAGCCAGAATAGCGGGACGGTAGACTACACAGATACGCAGTATTTT. Translating gives CASSQNSGTVDYTDTQYF.

This chain links TRBV7-2 with TRBJ2-3, with a possible D match to TRBD2 (7 bases). The germline CDR1 and CDR2 sequences are SGHTA and FQGNSA. Trimming removed 1 base at V and 7 bases at J, with 12 bases between. This CDR3 is built from 14 residues. CDR3 in DNA: TGTGCCAGCAGCTTAGGGGGGGGGCAAAATACGCAGTATTTT. Translating gives CASSLGGGQNTQYF.

This rearrangement joins TRBV6-1 to TRBJ1-1; 8 bases match TRBD1. The length of the CDR3 is 13 residues. Germline values: CDR1 MNHNS, CDR2 SASEGT. V gave up 11 bases and J gave up 1 base; unmatched junction bases: 6. The CDR3 spells CAGRQGTNTEAFF. The DNA of the CDR3 is TGTGCCGGACGACAGGGGACGAACACTGAAGCTTTCTTT.

V and J are TRBV8-2 and TRBJ2-6; the table assigns TRBD2, which was not confirmed against the DNA. TRBV8-2 is a recognized pseudogene. This CDR3 comprises 17 residues. Here the CDR3 reads CGRCWRITQSRANVLTF. CDR3 coding DNA: TGTGGCAGATGTTGGAGGATAACACAAAGCCGGGCCAACGTCCTGACTTTC.

A single count supports this clone. The chain recombines TRBV5-1 with TRBJ1-4; TRBD1 agrees at 7 bases. The CDR3 covers 13 residues. V gave up 0 bases and J gave up 10 bases; unmatched junction bases: 3. In germline, CDR1 is SGHRS, CDR2 YFSETQ. The CDR3 sequence: CASSLEGTAKLFF. CDR3 nucleotide sequence: TGCGCCAGCAGCTTGGAGGGGACAGCAAAACTGTTTTTT.

As for this clone: The sample contains more than one DNA sequence encoding this CDR3. The chain combines TRBV5-6 with TRBJ2-1; a possible D gene is TRBD1 (5 bases). The V gene's germline CDR1 is SGHDT and CDR2 YYEEEE. V was cut by 1 base and J by 4 bases, with 6 bases left in between. This CDR3 contains 13 residues. The CDR3 region has the DNA TGTGCCAGCAGCTTGAGGACATACAATGAGCAGTTCTTC. This codes for CASSLRTYNEQFF.

The genes are TRBV7-6 and TRBJ1-1, with D hard to call. Germline V CDR1 and CDR2: SGHVS, FNYEAQ. V was cut by 2 bases and J by 1 base, with 8 bases left in between. The CDR3 spans 14 residues. Written as DNA, the CDR3 is TGTGCCAGCAGCTTAAATCACAGGAACACTGAAGCTTTCTTT. It specifies CASSLNHRNTEAFF.

The CDR3 bases are TGTGCCAGCTCACCAACCGGGTTGAACACTGAAGCTTTCTTT. Its protein is CASSPTGLNTEAFF. The chain couples TRBV18 to TRBJ1-1; D not resolved. Germline V lookup: CDR1 KGHSH, CDR2 LQKENI. V was clipped by 2 bases and J by 0 bases, with 7 bases between them. The CDR3 totals 14 residues. Supplemented by reference TRBV18 and TRBJ1-1, the full variable domain reads NAGVMQNPRHLVRRRGQEARLRCSPMKGHSHVYWYRQLPEEGLKFMVYLQKENIIDESGMPKERFSAEFPKEGPSILRIQQVVRGDSAAYFCASSPTGLNTEAFFGQGTRLTVV.

V gene TRBV5-4 combines with J gene TRBJ2-5, with 7 bases identical to TRBD2. The V segment lost 0 bases and the J segment 5 bases; nucleotides outside the gene matches: 7. From germline, CDR1 is SGHNT and CDR2 YYREEE (reference sequence). The CDR3 loop spans 15 amino acids. In DNA, the CDR3 is TGTGCCAGCAGCTTGGTTCTAGTGGGGGGGGAGACCCAGTACTTC. It translates to CASSLVLVGGETQYF. The full variable domain, with the rest looked up from reference TRBV5-4 and TRBJ2-5, is ETGVTQSPTHLIKTRGQQVTLRCSSQSGHNTVSWYQQALGQGPQFIFQYYREEENGRGNFPPRFSGLQFPNYSSELNVNALELDDSALYLCASSLVLVGGETQYFGPGTRLLVL.

In DNA form, the CDR3 reads TGTGCCAGCAGGCCCACGGGGTTTACTAATGAAAAACTGTTTTTT. Its translation is CASRPTGFTNEKLFF. V gene TRBV7-2 combines with J gene TRBJ1-4; no firm D call. CDR3 length equals 15 residues. Germline CDR1 reads SGHTA; CDR2 reads FQGNSA. V dropped 6 bases and J dropped 2 bases, with 13 bases sitting between them.

This clone turned up a few times. V is TRBV4-1 and J is TRBJ2-7, with D unclear. V gave up 1 base and J gave up 0 bases, with 7 bases separating them. The CDR3 contains 14 residues. Germline V gene sequence: CDR1 MGHRA, CDR2 YSYEKL. The CDR3 region is CASSQGHSSYEQYF. The CDR3 coding sequence is TGCGCCAGCAGCCAAGGACATAGCTCCTACGAGCAGTACTTC.